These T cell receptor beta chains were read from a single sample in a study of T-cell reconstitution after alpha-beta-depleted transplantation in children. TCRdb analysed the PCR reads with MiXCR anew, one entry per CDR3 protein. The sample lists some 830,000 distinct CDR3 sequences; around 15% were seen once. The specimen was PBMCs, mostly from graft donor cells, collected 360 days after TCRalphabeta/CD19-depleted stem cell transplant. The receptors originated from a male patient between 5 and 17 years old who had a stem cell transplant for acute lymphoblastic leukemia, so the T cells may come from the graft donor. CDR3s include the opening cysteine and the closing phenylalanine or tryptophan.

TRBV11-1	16	CASSLRAGVGTDTQYF
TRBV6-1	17	CASIMGPVVSSGNTIYF
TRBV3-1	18	CAICRTLGLAGNTGELFF
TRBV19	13	CASSMVDAYEQYF
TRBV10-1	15	CASGGRAGGTGELFF
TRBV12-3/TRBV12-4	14	CASRDGQLGTEAFF
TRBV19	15	CASGLAGGPYNEQFF
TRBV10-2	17	CASRRGQGLSVTYEQYF
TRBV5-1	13	CASSQGANSPLHF
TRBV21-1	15	CASSKRRTGSYEQFF
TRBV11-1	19	CASSLEASGRAPPTYEQYF
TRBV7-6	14	CASSFAGSDQPQHF
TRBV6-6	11	CASSSIHEQFF
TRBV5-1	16	CASSAGDNSGNQPQHF
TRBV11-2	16	CASSLGGTGGNNEQFF
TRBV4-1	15	CASSQDLGQVYEQYF
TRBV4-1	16	CASSQFTGATQETQYF
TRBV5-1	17	CASSLGLAGGKDNEQFF
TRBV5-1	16	CASSSGGLAGGDEQFF
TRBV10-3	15	CAISPRTSGRNTQYF
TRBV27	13	CASRVAGGDTQYF
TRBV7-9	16	CASSTGRRASSYEQYF
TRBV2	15	CASSEAPRGGGEQFF
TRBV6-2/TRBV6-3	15	CASSYFGPPEETQYF
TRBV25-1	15	CASTSPGQGAYEQYF
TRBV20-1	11	CSATNFYEQYF
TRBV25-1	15	CASSANVGGSYEQYF
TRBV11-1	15	CASSLAPTLSYEQYF
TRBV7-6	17	CASSLLPDSSSGNTIYF
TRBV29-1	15	CSVEDGTSGSYEQFF
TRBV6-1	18	CASRGGTSQAWIAGGYTF
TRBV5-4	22	CASSWHRQVAGRLAETYNEQFF
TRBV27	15	CASSLSYSSTDTQYF
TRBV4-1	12	CASSQGGDGYTF
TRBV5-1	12	CASRLAGYEQYF
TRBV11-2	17	CASSDPVEGFPAGELFF
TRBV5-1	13	CASSLDSLYEQYF
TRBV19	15	CASAGRGAVYAPQHF
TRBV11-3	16	CASSLGGWAGNTEAFF
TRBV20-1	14	CSASSIAGNQPQHF
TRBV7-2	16	CASSLLTGTHTDTQYF
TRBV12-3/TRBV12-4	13	CASSPGGQETQYF
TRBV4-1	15	CASSQLSNGGDKQFF
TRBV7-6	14	CASSLAGSGDEQFF
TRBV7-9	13	CASSSQGRGGYTF
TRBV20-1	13	CSAPTGTGGAIFF
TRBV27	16	CASSLVAGGTSDTQYF
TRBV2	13	CASSLYDTGELFF
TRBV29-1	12	CSVGTAQETQYF
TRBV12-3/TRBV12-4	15	CASSPRTGLVTEAFF
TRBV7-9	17	CASSLAHTDSPYYEQYF
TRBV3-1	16	CASSPSLAGTYNEQFF
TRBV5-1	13	CASSGGTRETQYF
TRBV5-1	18	CASRHNSGRAYVYNEQFF
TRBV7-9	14	CASSLNRDAHEQYF